These T cell receptor beta chains were read from a single sample in a study of blood T cells in healthy people across ages. TCRdb called the 5' RACE reads again in MiXCR, with one record for every CDR3 protein. The table records 1.5 million to 2 million distinct CDR3 sequences, about 30% of them present only once. Sequenced input: blood. The receptors were gathered from a woman under 40 in good health. Each CDR3 is given with its conserved first and last residue. The D gene is left open where the match is weak. Only some rows state a clone size, as once, few, many or a class for expanded clones.

J,D,size,V,DNA,CDR3
TRBJ1-3,TRBD1,NA,TRBV29-1,TGCAGCGCCGGGACAGTATCTGGAAACACCATATATTTT,CSAGTVSGNTIYF
TRBJ2-7,NA,NA,TRBV12-3/TRBV12-4,TGTGCCAGCAGTAGGGTGTCAGGGCTCTACGGGCAGTACTTC,CASSRVSGLYGQYF
TRBJ1-2,TRBD1,few,TRBV28,TGTGCCAGCAGGACAACCGGGACAGTCTATGGCTACACCTTC,CASRTTGTVYGYTF
TRBJ1-2,NA,many,TRBV25-1,TGTGCCAGCAGTGAACGAAGGGGCGATGGCTACACCTTC,CASSERRGDGYTF
TRBJ2-1,NA,NA,TRBV27,TGTGCCAGCAGTCTTCTCACTGGGGTTGACAATGAGCAGTTCTTC,CASSLLTGVDNEQFF
TRBJ2-7,TRBD2,many,TRBV20-1,TGCAGTGGGACGACTAGCGGGGGGCCTTTGGAGCAGTACTTC,CSGTTSGGPLEQYF
TRBJ2-7,NA,few,TRBV19,TGTGCCAGTAGTATCCTGGGGCGGGACCGCCACTACGAGCAGTACTTC,CASSILGRDRHYEQYF
TRBJ2-5,NA,few,TRBV25-1,TGTGCCAGCAGTGAATTCGGAACAGCGACCCAGTACTTC,CASSEFGTATQYF
TRBJ2-1,NA,few,TRBV9,TGTGCCAGCAGCGTCGAACCCCCGGGACAAAAGATTTACAATGAGCAGTTCTTC,CASSVEPPGQKIYNEQFF
TRBJ2-5,NA,many,TRBV4-3,TGCGCCAGCAGCCAAGAGGGACTGGAAGAGACCCAGTACTTC,CASSQEGLEETQYF
TRBJ1-2,NA,few,TRBV2,TGTGTCAGCAGCAGGGGTTCTAACTATGGCTACACCTTC,CVSSRGSNYGYTF
TRBJ2-3,NA,NA,TRBV20-1,TGCAGTGCTAGATATGGCAGTGGAGATACGCAGTATTTT,CSARYGSGDTQYF
TRBJ1-2,TRBD1,NA,TRBV7-3,TGTGCCAGCAGCTTAAGGGAGGACAGGGTCGGGGGCTACACCTTC,CASSLREDRVGGYTF
TRBJ1-6,NA,NA,TRBV20-1,TGCAGTGCTAGTGGGAACAGGGACGCCCTCCACTTT,CSASGNRDALHF
TRBJ1-4,NA,NA,TRBV19,TGTGCCAGTAGTATTTTCAGTTGGGAAAAACTGTTTTTT,CASSIFSWEKLFF
TRBJ2-6,NA,many,TRBV27,TGTGCCAGCAGTTTTGGGGAATCTGGGGCCAACGTCCTGACTTTC,CASSFGESGANVLTF
TRBJ2-3,NA,NA,TRBV20-1,TGCAGTGCTATTCTAGGGGTCGCAGATACGCAGTATTTT,CSAILGVADTQYF
TRBJ2-3,NA,once,TRBV12-3/TRBV12-4,TGTGCCAGCAGGGTCCCGGGACACCTAAGTCGTGATACGCAGTATTTT,CASRVPGHLSRDTQYF
TRBJ2-7,TRBD1,NA,TRBV30,TGTGCCTGGAGGGGGGACAGTAATCCCGACGAGCAGTACTTC,CAWRGDSNPDEQYF
TRBJ1-2,NA,few,TRBV7-8,TGTGCCAGCAGCCCCCGACCAGGTCTAGGGGCTTCTGGCTACACCTTC,CASSPRPGLGASGYTF
TRBJ2-6,NA,many,TRBV4-3,TGCGCCAGCGGCACTGGGGCCAACGTCCTGACTTTC,CASGTGANVLTF
TRBJ2-5,TRBD2,many,TRBV7-2,TGTGCCAGCAGCCCACCGGGACTAGCGGGAGGAAGAGAGACCCAGTACTTC,CASSPPGLAGGRETQYF
TRBJ1-2,TRBD1,NA,TRBV2,TGTGCCAGCAGTCCAGGGGGTGGCCACACCTTC,CASSPGGGHTF
TRBJ2-7,TRBD1,many,TRBV27,TGTGCCAGCAGTGTAAACAGGGGCTACGAGCAGTACTTC,CASSVNRGYEQYF
TRBJ2-7,TRBD1,NA,TRBV6-2/TRBV6-3,TGTGCCAGCAGTTCAGGGGGCTCGCTAGCCTACGAGCAGTACTTC,CASSSGGSLAYEQYF
TRBJ2-5,NA,few,TRBV18,TGTGCCAGCTCACCAACACAGCTCCTCCAAGAGACCCAGTACTTC,CASSPTQLLQETQYF
TRBJ2-1,NA,few,TRBV29-1,TGCAGCGTTGAGGGGGGTAAAACCTACAATGAGCAGTTCTTC,CSVEGGKTYNEQFF
TRBJ1-1,TRBD1,NA,TRBV7-2,TGTGCCAGCGGGTCACAGGGGATGAACACTGAAGCTTTCTTT,CASGSQGMNTEAFF
TRBJ1-5,NA,NA,TRBV7-2,TGTGCCAGCAGCTTAGTATCGGCTGGGGATCAGCCCCAGCATTTT,CASSLVSAGDQPQHF
TRBJ2-5,NA,few,TRBV25-1,TGTGCCAGCAGTGAGGTGGGAGTGGAGACCCAGTACTTC,CASSEVGVETQYF
TRBJ1-1,NA,few,TRBV7-8,TGTGCCAGCAGCTTACATGAACAGCCCTGGGAAGCTTTCTTT,CASSLHEQPWEAFF
TRBJ2-5,NA,once,TRBV5-1,TGCGCCAGCACAGCGGACAATGAGCAGTACTTC,CASTADNEQYF
TRBJ2-6,TRBD1,few,TRBV12-3/TRBV12-4,TGTGCCAGCAGTCCCGGGACAGAATTTCTGTTGGGGGCCAACGTCCTGACTTTC,CASSPGTEFLLGANVLTF
TRBJ2-7,TRBD1,NA,TRBV12-3/TRBV12-4,TGTGCCAGCAGCCACTCCGGGACAGGGCTCCACGAGCAGTACTTC,CASSHSGTGLHEQYF
TRBJ1-2,NA,NA,TRBV12-3/TRBV12-4,TGTGCCAGCAGTGAGACTGTATATATGGACTATGGCTACACCTTC,CASSETVYMDYGYTF
TRBJ1-2,NA,NA,TRBV5-6,TGTGCCAGCAGCTCATGGACGGCCGGCTACACCTTC,CASSSWTAGYTF
TRBJ2-5,NA,many,TRBV12-3/TRBV12-4,TGTGCCAGTACCCTTGGGCTGCGGCGACAAGAGACCCAGTACTTC,CASTLGLRRQETQYF
TRBJ2-3,NA,NA,TRBV5-1,TGCGCCAGCAGCTCGCTTAAGGAGGGTACGCAGTATTTT,CASSSLKEGTQYF
TRBJ2-1,TRBD2,NA,TRBV2,TGTGCCAGCACCCTGGGACTAGTTAATGAGCAGTTCTTC,CASTLGLVNEQFF
TRBJ2-3,NA,few,TRBV29-1,TGCAGCGTTGAAGATCGGGGCACAGATACGCAGTATTTT,CSVEDRGTDTQYF
TRBJ2-4,TRBD1,NA,TRBV6-5,TGTGCCAGCGGACAGGGGAGTACCATTCAGTACTTC,CASGQGSTIQYF
TRBJ2-2,TRBD1,many,TRBV12-3/TRBV12-4,TGTGCCAGCAGTTTAAGGCAGGGGGCCACCGGGGAGCTGTTTTTT,CASSLRQGATGELFF
TRBJ2-1,TRBD1,few,TRBV18,TGTGCCAGCTCACCAAGGACAGGGGCAAACAATGAGCAGTTCTTC,CASSPRTGANNEQFF
TRBJ1-2,NA,few,TRBV20-1,TGCAGTGCTACAGGGTTCGGCTACACCTTC,CSATGFGYTF
TRBJ2-1,NA,few,TRBV7-9,TGTGCCAGCAGCTACAGGGATGGTTCCTACAATGAGCAGTTCTTC,CASSYRDGSYNEQFF
TRBJ2-5,TRBD2,many,TRBV6-2/TRBV6-3,TGTGCCAGCAGAGGACTAGCGGGACAAGAGACCCAGTACTTC,CASRGLAGQETQYF
TRBJ2-1,NA,many,TRBV12-3/TRBV12-4,TGTGCCAGCAGTTTCGGCCCCCTTCGCCCCAGCTCCTACAATGAGCAGTTCTTC,CASSFGPLRPSSYNEQFF
TRBJ2-3,NA,once,TRBV6-1,TGTGCCAGCAGCCTTACACCAACGAGCACAGATACGCAGTATTTT,CASSLTPTSTDTQYF